The sequence of this TCR beta chain was determined in a study of glioma-infiltrating T cells after dendritic cell vaccination. Study findings and constraints: Longer survival after dendritic cell vaccination followed higher pretreatment TIL content.

Clones were sequenced by immunoSEQ multiplex PCR, and TCRdb holds only the in-frame ones, with some missing. The table has tens of thousands of clones, 70% to 90% seen once. Worth noting for this clone: What it binds is not known.

The CDR3 is 12 residues long. Germline V gives CDR1 MNHEY, CDR2 SMNVEV (reference sequence). The V end was cut by 8 bases, the J end by 6 bases, with 11 bases between. Time point in this sample: after dendritic cell vaccination, including at tumor progression/relapse. Selection required adequate fresh-frozen tumor tissue plus more than two years' survival data. The V and J genes are TRBV27 and TRBJ1-5; D not resolved. The TCR comes from a human donor with glioblastoma. The sequencing here drew on blood, taken after dendritic cell vaccination. CDR3 nucleotides: TGTGCCAGCCTACGGACTGTTCAGCCCCAGCATTTT. Translating it yields CASLRTVQPQHF.